Each of the 19 T cell receptor beta chains below was sequenced from the same sample in a study of OX40 agonist ivuxolimab in advanced cancers. Libraries were prepared by immunoSEQ multiplex PCR; TCRdb keeps only in-frame clonotypes and omits some of them. The sample lists about 31,000 clones; over 80% were seen once. Sample: CD4+ or CD8+ T cells sorted from blood, taken in a trial of the OX40 agonist ivuxolimab. The receptors come from an adult with an advanced solid tumor such as melanoma, head and neck, liver or kidney cancer.

V and J are TRBV14 and TRBJ2-1; no definite D call. Per the germline V gene, CDR1 is SGHDN and CDR2 is FVKESK. The CDR3 covers 16 residues. V lost 5 bases to trimming and J lost 0 bases, with 14 bases between them. CDR3 protein: CASSAPSVSSYNEQFF. The CDR3 coding sequence is TGTGCCAGCAGCGCGCCCAGCGTTAGCTCCTACAATGAGCAGTTCTTC. The variable domain in full, completed from reference TRBV14 and TRBJ2-1, reads EAGVTQFPSHSVIEKGQTVTLRCDPISGHDNLYWYRRVMGKEIKFLLHFVKESKQDESGMPNNRFLAERTGGTYSTLKVQPAELEDSGVYFCASSAPSVSSYNEQFFGPGTRLTVL.

The rearrangement joins TRBV28 to TRBJ1-2; maybe TRBD1 (5 bases). V shed 7 bases and J shed 7 bases, with 16 bases lying between them. CDR3 size: 13 residues. Germline V gives CDR1 MDHEN, CDR2 SYDVKM. The CDR3 DNA is TGTGCCAGCAAATCCCCCTGGGACTCTGGCTACACCTTC. It specifies CASKSPWDSGYTF.

The chain combines TRBV18 with TRBJ1-6; no clear D gene. CDR3 length equals 14 residues. Germline V lookup: CDR1 KGHSH, CDR2 LQKENI. Trimming left V 3 bases short and J 7 bases short, with 10 bases between. Written as DNA, the CDR3 is TGTGCCAGCTCACCCGGACGGGAGAATTCACCCCTCCACTTT. The encoded protein is CASSPGRENSPLHF.

The rearrangement joins TRBV28 to TRBJ1-5; D gene unclear. Germline CDR1 MDHEN, CDR2 SYDVKM. The CDR3 is made up of 15 amino acids. Trimming left V 6 bases short and J 7 bases short, with 19 bases between. CDR3 sequence: CASRFSGRVGQPQHF. CDR3 bases: TGTGCCAGCAGGTTCTCTGGACGCGTTGGGCAGCCCCAGCATTTT.

V gene TRBV11-2 combines with J gene TRBJ2-1; TRBD2 might be the D (7 bases). The CDR3 sequence is 16 residues long. Germline CDR1 is SGHAT and CDR2 is FQNNGV. V lost 6 bases, J lost 2 bases, and 17 bases lay in between. CDR3 in amino acids: CASSSVGGPAYNEQFF. CDR3 in DNA: TGTGCCAGCAGTTCAGTGGGGGGGCCCGCCTACAATGAGCAGTTCTTC.

The rearrangement links TRBV5-6 to TRBJ1-1; D not certain. This CDR3 region has 14 residues. V dropped 2 bases and J dropped 2 bases, with 10 bases sitting between them. From germline, CDR1 is SGHDT and CDR2 YYEEEE. This chain's CDR3 is CASSFLGINTEAFF. CDR3 sequence (DNA): TGTGCCAGCAGCTTCCTCGGAATCAACACTGAAGCTTTCTTT.

V and J are TRBV19 and TRBJ1-6; 7 bases are a match to TRBD1. CDR3 length: 13 amino acids. With V trimmed by 5 bases and J by 8 bases, 3 bases remained unmatched. The V gene's germline CDR1 is LNHDA and CDR2 SQIVND (reference sequence). The CDR3 here is CASSQGGDSPLHF. For the CDR3, the DNA is TGTGCCAGTAGTCAGGGGGGGGATTCACCCCTCCACTTT.

The rearrangement joins TRBV18 to TRBJ2-3; a weak D match, TRBD1 (6 bases). Germline values: CDR1 KGHSH, CDR2 LQKENI. With 5 bases removed from V and 4 bases from J, the gap between germline ends came to 13 bases. There are 14 residues in the CDR3. The DNA for the CDR3 is TGTGCCAGCTCAAAACAGGGTGCAGCAGATACGCAGTATTTT. Translation gives CASSKQGAADTQYF.

This chain connects TRBV19 to TRBJ1-1; tentative D call: TRBD1 (5 bases). V lost 3 bases and J 1 base, leaving 6 bases between the germline ends. The CDR3 sequence is 13 residues long. CDR1 and CDR2 (germline): LNHDA, SQIVND (reference sequence). The CDR3 nucleotides are TGTGCCAGTAGTATGGGACCGAACACTGAAGCTTTCTTT. This gives the protein CASSMGPNTEAFF.

The chain carries TRBV15 and TRBJ1-4; 9 bases line up with TRBD1. Germline assignment: CDR1 LNHNV and CDR2 YYDKDF (reference sequence). V was clipped by 3 bases and J by 6 bases; unmatched bases: 2. CDR3 length: 14 residues. In DNA form, the CDR3 reads TGTGCCACCAGCAGGGACAGGGGTGATGAAAAACTGTTTTTT. Protein: CATSRDRGDEKLFF.

The J gene is TRBJ1-3, the V gene TRBV5-3, with TRBD1 identical over 7 bases. TRBV5-3 is an ORF; its function is uncertain. The length of the CDR3 is 14 residues. Losses at the gene ends were 10 bases for V and 4 bases for J; bases not matched to a gene: 11. CDR3 nucleotide sequence: TGTGCCCCGCACCGGACAGGAGACGGAAACACCATATATTTT. Translation: CAPHRTGDGNTIYF.

This chain connects TRBV7-8 to TRBJ2-2; 10 bases map to TRBD1. V gave up 5 bases and J gave up 5 bases; unmatched junction bases: 8. CDR1 is SGHVS and CDR2 is FQNEAQ in the germline V gene. The CDR3 contains 16 residues. This chain's CDR3 is CASSVHRDRGTGELFF. The DNA for the CDR3 is TGTGCCAGCAGCGTACACCGGGACAGGGGTACCGGGGAGCTGTTTTTT.

The chain joins TRBV19 to TRBJ2-6; D is possibly TRBD1 (6 bases). CDR3 length: 17 amino acids. Germline assignment: CDR1 LNHDA and CDR2 SQIVND (reference sequence). Trimming left V 5 bases short and J 2 bases short, with 16 bases between. The CDR3 nucleotides are TGTGCCAGTAGTGCTGTGGCAGGGGAGCCTGGGGCCAACGTCCTGACTTTC. It yields the protein CASSAVAGEPGANVLTF.

This chain uses TRBV7-3 with TRBJ2-2; 7 positions agree with TRBD1. This CDR3 spans 18 amino acids. With 1 base clipped from V and 2 bases from J, the junction kept 10 bases outside the gene matches. The germline CDR1 and CDR2 sequences are SGHTA and FQGTGA. CDR3 loop: CASSLSLAGTANTGELFF. The CDR3 DNA reads TGTGCCAGCAGCTTAAGCCTCGCCGGGACAGCCAACACCGGGGAGCTGTTTTTT. Complete variable domain (other parts from reference TRBV7-3 and TRBJ2-2): GAGVSQTPSNKVTEKGKYVELRCDPISGHTALYWYRQSLGQGPEFLIYFQGTGAADDSGLPNDRFFAVRPEGSVSTLKIQRTERGDSAVYLCASSLSLAGTANTGELFFGEGSRLTVL.

This clone was recorded a few times. The gene calls are TRBV27 and TRBJ2-3, with D possibly TRBD1 on 7 matching bases. Looked up from germline, CDR1 is MNHEY and CDR2 is SMNVEV (reference sequence). Between the trimmed V and J ends, which lost 3 bases and 5 bases, there was a span of 9 bases. This CDR3 contains 13 residues. The CDR3 protein is CASSFQGGDTQYF. CDR3 coding DNA: TGTGCCAGCAGTTTCCAGGGGGGAGATACGCAGTATTTT.

The rearrangement joins TRBV6-6 to TRBJ2-3; D is ambiguous. The CDR3 has 12 residues. CDR1 and CDR2 from the germline V gene are MNHNY and SVGAGI (reference sequence). Trimming took off 4 bases at V and 4 bases at J, with 6 bases between the two ends. The CDR3 coding sequence is TGTGCCAGCAGTTCCTTCGCAGATACGCAGTATTTT. Amino acid sequence: CASSSFADTQYF.

The chain recombines TRBV28 with TRBJ2-1; TRBD2 agrees at 12 bases. CDR3 size: 21 residues. Germline V gives CDR1 MDHEN, CDR2 SYDVKM. V dropped 6 bases and J dropped 2; count of bases not matched to a gene: 20. CDR3 bases: TGTGCCAGCAGACCCACGCGCTTGCGGACTAGCGGGAAGGGGGCCTACAATGAGCAGTTCTTC. It is translated as CASRPTRLRTSGKGAYNEQFF.

The J gene is TRBJ1-5, the V gene TRBV28; a weak D match, TRBD1 (5 bases). Germline CDR1 MDHEN, CDR2 SYDVKM. V lost 1 base and J lost 7, with 17 bases in between. The CDR3 totals 16 residues. The CDR3 DNA reads as TGTGCCAGCAGTTTATATGGGGCAGCAAATAACCAGCCCCAGCATTTT. It codes for CASSLYGAANNQPQHF.

Only a few counts were recorded for this clone. Here the CDR3 DNA reads TGCGCCAGCAGACAGGGAAACCATCCTAGCTCCTACAATGAGCAGTTCTTC. Protein product: CASRQGNHPSSYNEQFF. This chain uses TRBV5-1 with TRBJ2-1, with D perhaps matching TRBD1 (6 bases). Germline V gene sequence: CDR1 SGHRS, CDR2 YFSETQ. The CDR3 has 17 amino acids. Trimming stripped 5 bases from V and 0 bases from J, with 18 bases between. Drawing the rest from reference TRBV5-1 and TRBJ2-1, the complete variable domain is KAGVTQTPRYLIKTRGQQVTLSCSPISGHRSVSWYQQTPGQGLQFLFEYFSETQRNKGNFPGRFSGRQFSNSRSEMNVSTLELGDSALYLCASRQGNHPSSYNEQFFGPGTRLTVL.